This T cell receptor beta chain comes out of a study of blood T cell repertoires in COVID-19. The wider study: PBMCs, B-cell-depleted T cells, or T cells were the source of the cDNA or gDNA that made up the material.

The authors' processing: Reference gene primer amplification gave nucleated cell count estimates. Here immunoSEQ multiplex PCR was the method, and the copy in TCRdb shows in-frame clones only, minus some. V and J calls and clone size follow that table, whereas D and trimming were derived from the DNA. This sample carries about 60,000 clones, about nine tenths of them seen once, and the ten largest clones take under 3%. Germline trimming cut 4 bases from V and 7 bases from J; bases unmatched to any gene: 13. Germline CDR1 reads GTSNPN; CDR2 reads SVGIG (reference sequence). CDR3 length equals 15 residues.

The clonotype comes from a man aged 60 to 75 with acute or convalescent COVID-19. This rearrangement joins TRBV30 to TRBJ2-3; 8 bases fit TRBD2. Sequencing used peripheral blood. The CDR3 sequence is CAWTTRGGSGNTQYF. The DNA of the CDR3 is TGTGCCTGGACCACCCGGGGGGGCTCGGGAAATACGCAGTATTTT.